This TCR beta chain was sequenced during a study of blood T cell repertoires in COVID-19. Trimming cost V 5 bases and J 3 bases; bases outside gene matches: 6. This CDR3 spans 15 amino acids. Germline CDR1 is LNHDA and CDR2 is SQIVND (reference sequence). The assay was immunoSEQ multiplex PCR, and TCRdb's table has in-frame clones only and misses some. This sample carries about 260,000 clones, around 88% of them seen once, and the ten largest clones take around 1.2%. The V gene is TRBV19, the J gene TRBJ1-5, with 8 bases matching TRBD1. This receptor was obtained from a woman between 40 and 55 years old with acute COVID-19. The specimen was PBMCs or T cells enriched from blood (not recorded which). The CDR3 bases are TGTGCCAGTAGTGAACCGGGACAGGACAATCAGCCCCAGCATTTT. As protein: CASSEPGQDNQPQHF.